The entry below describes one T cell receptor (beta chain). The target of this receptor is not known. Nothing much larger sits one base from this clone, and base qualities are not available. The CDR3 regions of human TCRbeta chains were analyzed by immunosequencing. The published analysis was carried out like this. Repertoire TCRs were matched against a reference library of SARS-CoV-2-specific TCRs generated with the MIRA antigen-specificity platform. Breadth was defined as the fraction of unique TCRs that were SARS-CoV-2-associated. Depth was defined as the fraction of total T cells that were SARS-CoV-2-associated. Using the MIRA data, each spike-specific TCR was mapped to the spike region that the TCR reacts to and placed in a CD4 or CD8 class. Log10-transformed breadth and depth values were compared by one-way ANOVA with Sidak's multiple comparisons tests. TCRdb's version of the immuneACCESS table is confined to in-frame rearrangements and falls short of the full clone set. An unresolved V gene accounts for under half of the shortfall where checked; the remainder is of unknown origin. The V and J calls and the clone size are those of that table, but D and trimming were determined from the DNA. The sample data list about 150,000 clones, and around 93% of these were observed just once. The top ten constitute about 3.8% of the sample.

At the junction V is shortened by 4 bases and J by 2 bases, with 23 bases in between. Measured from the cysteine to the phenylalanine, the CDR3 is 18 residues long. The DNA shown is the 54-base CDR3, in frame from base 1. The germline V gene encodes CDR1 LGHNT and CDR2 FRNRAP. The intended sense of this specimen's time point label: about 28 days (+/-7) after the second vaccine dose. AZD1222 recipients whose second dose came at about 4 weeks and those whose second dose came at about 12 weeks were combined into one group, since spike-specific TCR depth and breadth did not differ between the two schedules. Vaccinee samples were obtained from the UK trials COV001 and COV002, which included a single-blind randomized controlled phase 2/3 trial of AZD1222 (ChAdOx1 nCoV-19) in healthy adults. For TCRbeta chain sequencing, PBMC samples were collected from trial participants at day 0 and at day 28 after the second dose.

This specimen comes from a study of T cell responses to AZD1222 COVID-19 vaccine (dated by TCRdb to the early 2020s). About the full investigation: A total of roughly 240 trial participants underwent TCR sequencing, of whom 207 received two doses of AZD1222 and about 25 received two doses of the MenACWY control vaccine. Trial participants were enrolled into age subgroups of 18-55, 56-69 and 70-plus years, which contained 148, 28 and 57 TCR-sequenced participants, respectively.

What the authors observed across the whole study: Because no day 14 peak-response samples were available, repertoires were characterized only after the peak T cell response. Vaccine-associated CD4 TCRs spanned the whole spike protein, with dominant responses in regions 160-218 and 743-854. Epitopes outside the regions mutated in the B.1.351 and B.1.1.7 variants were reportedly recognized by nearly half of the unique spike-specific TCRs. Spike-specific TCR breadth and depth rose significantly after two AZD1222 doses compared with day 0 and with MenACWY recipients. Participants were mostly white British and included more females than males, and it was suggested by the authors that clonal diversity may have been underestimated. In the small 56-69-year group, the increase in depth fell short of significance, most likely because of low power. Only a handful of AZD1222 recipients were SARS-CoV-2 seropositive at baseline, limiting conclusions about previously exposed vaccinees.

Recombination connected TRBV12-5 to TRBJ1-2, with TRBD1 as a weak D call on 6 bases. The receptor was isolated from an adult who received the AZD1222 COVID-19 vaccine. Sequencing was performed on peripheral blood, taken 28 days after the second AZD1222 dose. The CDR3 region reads CASGSLIAWDTGNYGYTF. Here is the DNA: TGTGCTAGTGGTTCTTTGATAGCCTGGGACACGGGAAACTATGGCTACACCTTC.